This entry describes one T cell receptor beta chain. The data stem from a study of blood T cell repertoires in COVID-19. Study-level background: Nucleic acid was either cDNA or gDNA, and it came from T cells, B-cell-depleted T cells, or PBMCs.

V gave up 0 bases and J gave up 8 bases, with 13 bases separating them. The CDR3 spans 13 residues. Germline values: CDR1 GTSNPN, CDR2 SVGIG (reference sequence). Authors' data handling: Using reference gene primer amplification, nucleated cell counts were estimated. Data came from immunoSEQ multiplex PCR; TCRdb stores just in-frame clones and leaves some out. That table furnishes V, J and clone size, whereas the DNA furnished D and trimming. The sample lists approximately 100,000 clones; around 86% were seen once. The sample taken for sequencing was peripheral blood. This rearrangement joins TRBV30 to TRBJ1-2; D is unresolved. The TCR comes from a man aged 50 to 59 with acute or convalescent COVID-19. CDR3 sequence: CAWSVQRAKGYTF. CDR3 coding DNA: TGTGCCTGGAGTGTACAGAGGGCTAAAGGCTACACCTTC.